Here is one T cell receptor beta chain with its context. The antigen it recognizes is unknown. Base qualities are not at hand, and no much larger clone is one base apart. The CDR3 runs 16 amino acids, cysteine and phenylalanine included. Only the CDR3 portion is preserved as DNA: 48 bases, with reading frame beginning at the first base. V trim: 4 bases; J trim: 5 bases; unmatched bases: 2. The germline V gene supplies CDR1 SGHTA and CDR2 FQGNSA. TCRbeta CDR3 regions were amplified from genomic DNA using the immunoSEQ Assay, a bias-controlled multiplex PCR. As for the authors' bioinformatics: The number of nucleated cells in each sample was estimated by amplification of reference gene primers within the assay. To quantify the absolute abundance of each unique TCRbeta CDR3 rearrangement, sequence reads were collapsed and filtered. For each sample, productive Simpson clonality was calculated as the square root of Simpson's diversity index over productive rearrangements. TCRdb carries this immuneACCESS record with in-frame sequences only. Its versions omit some clonotypes, under half of them owing to an unresolved V gene in the studies checked, with the rest unexplained. Clone size and the V and J calls come from that table; the DNA yielded D and trimming. The sample table shows tens of thousands of clones, and around 90% are seen once. Of the sample, roughly 15% is held by the ten largest clones.

The data derive from a study of blood T cell repertoires in COVID-19 (dated by TCRdb to the early 2020s). Concerning the study at large: The collaborator samples originated in the United States, Italy and Spain and spanned the acute and convalescent phases of COVID-19. The material from the prospective study consisted of cDNA or gDNA derived from T cells, B-cell-depleted T cells, or PBMCs. Subjects who had been exposed to COVID-19, were actively infected with it, or had recovered from it provided the deeply sampled blood TCRbeta repertoires that made up the dataset. The repertoires were released in a freely available public database intended as a resource for research on the immune response to SARS-CoV-2. Samples came from the ongoing ImmuneRACE study (first 160 participants) plus 1,254 subjects from 6 global collaborators. The sample metadata nearly always contained a de-identified subject ID, COVID-19 status, age in years and sex. Where available, HLA class I and class II types were obtained from metadata supplied by the sample provider rather than from assay-based typing. Results the study describes overall, beyond this receptor: The amount of clinical and demographic metadata varied by source and participant and was provided uncurated.

Whole blood was collected in K2EDTA tubes by collaborating institutions according to the institutions' own protocols. Collaborator samples were shipped for TCRbeta analysis as frozen whole blood, isolated PBMCs, or DNA extracted from either sample type. The chain is made from TRBV7-2 and TRBJ2-2; 15 middle bases align to TRBD2. Sequencing used peripheral blood. The TCR comes from a man older than 75 with acute or convalescent COVID-19. The CDR3 corresponds to CASSWGTSGGTGELFF. The DNA sequence is given as TGTGCCAGCAGCTGGGGGACTAGCGGGGGGACCGGGGAGCTGTTTTTT.